This entry is about one TCR beta chain. V was trimmed by 2 bases and J by 5 bases, leaving 13 bases between them. CDR3 length: 15 amino acids. CDR1 SEHNR and CDR2 FQNEAQ come from the germline V gene (reference sequence). This specimen belongs to a study of shared clonotypes between healthy human individuals. Here immunoSEQ multiplex PCR was the method, and the copy in TCRdb shows in-frame clones only, minus some. In the table there are 500,000 to 550,000 clones, about 96% of which are singletons. This sequence was found in a woman under 40 in good health. The sample was naive CD4+ T cells sorted from blood. The subset here: CD45RA+ positively selected. This chain links TRBV7-9 with TRBJ2-1; D unclear. This chain's CDR3 is CASSLWSRNHNEQFF. The CDR3 coding sequence is TGTGCCAGCAGCTTATGGTCTCGGAATCACAATGAGCAGTTCTTC.